The clone carrying this T cell receptor beta chain was picked up a small number of times. The sample belongs to a study of OX40 agonist ivuxolimab in advanced cancers. Some clones are missing from TCRdb's copy, which holds only in-frame ones; the method was immunoSEQ multiplex PCR. The table shows some 72,000 clones, with just under 95% occurring only once. This CDR3 is built from 15 residues. Germline V gene sequence: CDR1 SGDLS, CDR2 YYNGEE. Trimming cost V 0 bases and J 6 bases, with 15 bases left between them. The receptor comes from an adult with an advanced solid tumor such as melanoma, head and neck, liver or kidney cancer. This material consisted of CD4+ or CD8+ T cells sorted from blood, taken in a trial of the OX40 agonist ivuxolimab. The rearrangement links TRBV9 to TRBJ1-1; D might be TRBD1 (5 bases). CDR3 sequence: CASSVEGQGISEAFF. Written as DNA, the CDR3 is TGTGCCAGCAGCGTAGAAGGTCAGGGTATCTCTGAAGCTTTCTTT.